The clone carrying this TCR beta chain was counted a single time. Seattle-derived patients entered the study during active infection and were followed longitudinally. This entry comes from a study of blood T cell repertoires in COVID-19. Background on the study: Acute and convalescent COVID-19 specimens originated in the United States, Italy and Spain.

The CDR3 has 15 residues. CDR1 is SGHDT and CDR2 is YYEEEE in the germline V gene. The V gene lost 4 bases and the J gene lost 6 bases, with 16 bases spanning the gap. Profiled with immunoSEQ multiplex PCR; TCRdb holds only in-frame clones, not every one. The table records about 200,000 clones, 70% to 90% of them present only once. Sequenced: peripheral blood. The rearrangement uses TRBV5-6 and TRBJ2-2; TRBD1 might be the D (5 bases). This clonotype was sampled from a person in their 70s with COVID-19, enrolled during active disease. CDR3 sequence (DNA): TGTGCCAGCAGCCAATCGTACAGGAGTCCCGGGGAGCTGTTTTTT. The encoded protein is CASSQSYRSPGELFF. Using reference TRBV5-6 and TRBJ2-2 for the parts outside the CDR3, the full variable domain is DAGVTQSPTHLIKTRGQQVTLRCSPKSGHDTVSWYQQALGQGPQFIFQYYEEEERQRGNFPDRFSGHQFPNYSSELNVNALLLGDSALYLCASSQSYRSPGELFFGEGSRLTVL.